The 30 T cell receptor beta chains below were found in one sample sequenced in a study of T-cell reconstitution after alpha-beta-depleted transplantation in children. Researchers prepared the TCRbeta library using unique molecular identifiers, the study reports. TCRdb itself ran the PCR reads through MiXCR, one entry per CDR3 protein. The sample gives 200,000 to 250,000 distinct CDR3 sequences, roughly 7% of which show up once; just over 5.5% is in the top ten. The specimen was PBMCs, collected before TCRalphabeta/CD19-depleted stem cell transplant. The source is a boy under 10 years old with acute lymphoblastic leukemia, due to receive a stem cell transplant.

This clonotype was picked up many times. This chain connects TRBV6-5 to TRBJ2-1; either TRBD1 or TRBD2 may fit D (5 bases each). The CDR3 has 13 residues. Germline-derived CDR1 and CDR2 are MNHEY and SVGAGI. V lost 2 bases and J lost 14, with 16 bases in between. The CDR3 sequence: CASSYRLGGVEFF. CDR3 sequence (DNA): TGTGCCAGCAGTTACCGCCTTGGGGGAGTGGAGTTCTTC.

This clonotype has a handful of counts. The chain links TRBV28 to TRBJ2-7, with TRBD2 matching 7 bases. Germline CDR1 reads MDHEN; CDR2 reads SYDVKM. V trimming: 6 bases; J trimming: 1 base; junction bases outside the gene matches: 9. This CDR3 region has 15 residues. CDR3: CASRRTSDHSYEQYF. The CDR3 bases are TGTGCCAGCAGGCGAACTAGCGATCATTCCTACGAGCAGTACTTC.

This clonotype was seen repeatedly, ten times or more. The genes are TRBV20-1 and TRBJ2-5; possibly TRBD1 for D (5 bases). Germline V lookup: CDR1 DFQATT, CDR2 SNEGSKA (reference sequence). Deletions cut 6 bases from V and 2 bases from J, with 31 bases between. This CDR3 region has 19 residues. The CDR3 loop is CSAPRLQGLSRTAQETQYF. DNA for the CDR3: TGCAGTGCCCCACGACTCCAGGGTCTATCCCGCACGGCGCAAGAGACCCAGTACTTC.

This clonotype occurred many times. The chain links TRBV18 to TRBJ2-7; no clear D gene. Germline CDR1 and CDR2: KGHSH and LQKENI. Trimming took off 3 bases at V and 0 bases at J, with 9 bases between the two ends. This CDR3 contains 14 residues. DNA for the CDR3: TGTGCCAGCTCACCCTCGGTGAGCTCCTACGAGCAGTACTTC. Amino acid sequence: CASSPSVSSYEQYF.

A few counts support this clonotype. The CDR3 here is CSASRVPNQETQYF. CDR3 sequence (DNA): TGCAGTGCTAGTAGGGTGCCGAACCAAGAGACCCAGTACTTC. This chain joins TRBV20-1 and TRBJ2-5; D is unresolved. The ends were cut back, 3 bases at V and 0 bases at J, with 11 bases in the middle. The CDR3 has 14 amino acids. Germline loops: CDR1 DFQATT, CDR2 SNEGSKA (reference sequence).

The chain links TRBV7-9 to TRBJ1-3; possible D gene TRBD1, 6 bases. V gave up 5 bases and J gave up 4 bases, with 15 bases separating them. Looked up from germline, CDR1 is SEHNR and CDR2 is FQNEAQ (reference sequence). CDR3 size: 15 residues. Here the CDR3 reads CASSRDQGPGNTIYF. The CDR3, as DNA: TGTGCCAGCAGCCGCGATCAGGGGCCCGGAAACACCATATATTTT. Full variable domain (missing parts from reference TRBV7-9 and TRBJ1-3): DTGVSQNPRHKITKRGQNVTFRCDPISEHNRLYWYRQTLGQGPEFLTYFQNEAQLEKSRLLSDRFSAERPKGSFSTLEIQRTEQGDSAMYLCASSRDQGPGNTIYFGEGSWLTVV.

This clonotype was detected many times. The rearrangement joins TRBV19 to TRBJ1-5; D is ambiguous. Germline lookup yields CDR1 LNHDA and CDR2 SQIVND (reference sequence). CDR3 length: 13 amino acids. The ends were cut back, 0 bases at V and 6 bases at J, with 6 bases in the middle. CDR3 bases: TGTGCCAGTAGTATAGATCACGGTCAGCCCCAGCATTTT. This translates into CASSIDHGQPQHF.

This clonotype was counted between two and nine times. The CDR3 DNA reads TGTGCCAGCAGTGATACAGGGTCCAAACTCCAGTACTTC. It is translated as CASSDTGSKLQYF. This chain links TRBV6-2 or TRBV6-3 with TRBJ2-5; possibly TRBD1 for D (6 bases). Trimming stripped 5 bases from V and 10 bases from J, with 17 bases between. CDR1 MNHEY and CDR2 SVGEGT come from the germline V gene. The CDR3 sequence is 13 residues long.

This chain connects TRBV28 to TRBJ2-7, with no clear D. Germline V lookup: CDR1 MDHEN, CDR2 SYDVKM. The V and J ends lost 4 bases and 6 bases respectively, with 19 bases between them. The CDR3 spans 15 residues. CDR3 sequence: CASSSTGHGVREQYF. DNA for the CDR3: TGTGCCAGCAGTTCGACCGGCCATGGGGTTCGCGAGCAGTACTTC.

This clonotype was counted between two and nine times. V and J are TRBV4-2 and TRBJ1-4; the D is unclear. Between the trimmed V and J ends, which lost 0 bases and 5 bases, there was a span of 16 bases. This CDR3 spans 17 amino acids. CDR1 is LGHNA and CDR2 is YNFKEQ in the germline V gene. The CDR3 bases are TGTGCCAGCAGCCAAGATCTAAGCCAGGCCGGGAATGAAAAACTGTTTTTT. Protein sequence: CASSQDLSQAGNEKLFF.

This clonotype was observed a single time. The chain couples TRBV6-1 to TRBJ1-2; 8 bases align to TRBD1. In germline, CDR1 is MNHNS, CDR2 SASEGT. This CDR3 has 15 amino acids. V gave up 6 bases and J gave up 5 bases; unmatched junction bases: 11. CDR3: CASRRRGQGAYGYTF. CDR3 bases: TGTGCCAGCAGGCGCCGCGGGCAGGGGGCATATGGCTACACCTTC.

This clonotype was seen ten or more times. This rearrangement joins TRBV12-3 or TRBV12-4 to TRBJ2-3; 13 bases line up with TRBD2. J lost 9 bases, V lost 3 bases, and 3 bases had no gene match. The CDR3 length is 14 residues. CDR3 nucleotide sequence: TGTGCCAGCAGTTTTACTAGCGGGAGGGGGACGCAGTATTTT. Encoded protein: CASSFTSGRGTQYF.

This clonotype was found many times. The genes are TRBV2 and TRBJ1-4; D is undetermined. Trimming cost V 1 base and J 4 bases, with 7 bases left between them. CDR3 length: 14 residues. CDR1 and CDR2 from the germline V gene are SNHLY and FYNNEI. In nucleotides, the CDR3 is TGTGCCAGCAGTGAAGGGTGGAATAATGAAAAACTGTTTTTT. Its protein product is CASSEGWNNEKLFF.

The CDR3 DNA reads as TGTGCCAGCAGCCAAGAAGGTTTGCCTAGCGGACCCTACGAGCAGTACTTC. This sequence encodes CASSQEGLPSGPYEQYF. The chain combines TRBV4-2 with TRBJ2-7; 7 bases fit TRBD2. V was pared by 0 bases and J by 2 bases, with 10 bases of the junction left unmatched. Germline V gives CDR1 LGHNA, CDR2 YNFKEQ. CDR3 length: 17 residues.

This clonotype was detected many times. The chain joins TRBV24-1 to TRBJ2-5, with a weak D call TRBD1 (5 bases). Looked up from germline, CDR1 is KGHDR and CDR2 is SFDVKD. Trimming stripped 3 bases from V and 1 base from J, with 11 bases between. The CDR3 has 15 residues. In nucleotides, the CDR3 is TGTGCCACCAGTGATGGGGCGGACCTCCAAGAGACCCAGTACTTC. Amino acid sequence: CATSDGADLQETQYF.

This clonotype was seen repeatedly, ten times or more. V is TRBV5-1 and J is TRBJ2-1; maybe TRBD2 (6 bases). Trimming cost V 4 bases and J 6 bases, with 8 bases left between them. The germline gives CDR1 SGHRS, CDR2 YFSETQ. This CDR3 has 12 amino acids. The CDR3 here is CASSTGSNEQFF. The CDR3 region has the DNA TGCGCCAGCAGCACCGGGAGCAATGAGCAGTTCTTC.

This clonotype was counted at least ten times. This chain connects TRBV5-5 to TRBJ2-3; the D gene could be TRBD1 or TRBD2 (5 bases each). Germline CDR1 is SGHKS and CDR2 is YYEKEE (reference sequence). Trimming removed 1 base from V and 2 bases from J, with 14 bases in between. CDR3 length equals 16 residues. CDR3 protein: CASSLSSGRPTDTQYF. For the CDR3, the DNA is TGTGCCAGCAGCTTGTCTTCGGGACGGCCCACAGATACGCAGTATTTT.

The J gene is TRBJ1-4, the V gene TRBV18; 7 bases fit TRBD1. The germline gives CDR1 KGHSH, CDR2 LQKENI. The CDR3 contains 14 residues. With 3 bases clipped from V and 5 bases from J, the junction kept 3 bases outside the gene matches. The CDR3 DNA follows: TGTGCCAGCTCACCGGGACAGAGCAATGAAAAACTGTTTTTT. Amino acid sequence: CASSPGQSNEKLFF.

This clonotype was detected many times. V usage is TRBV7-2 and J usage is TRBJ2-2; a weak D match, TRBD1 (6 bases). V lost 3 bases and J lost 4, with 9 bases in between. This CDR3 spans 14 amino acids. The germline V gene encodes CDR1 SGHTA and CDR2 FQGNSA. CDR3 sequence: CASSLGASTGELFF. Written as DNA, the CDR3 is TGTGCCAGCAGCTTGGGGGCGTCCACCGGGGAGCTGTTTTTT.

The chain joins TRBV3-1 to TRBJ2-2; 13 nucleotides align to TRBD2. This CDR3 spans 18 amino acids. Germline V gene data show CDR1 as LGHDT and CDR2 as YNNKEL (reference sequence). V lost 11 bases and J lost 0; bases outside the gene matches: 12. CDR3 protein: CACCLVGTSGTNTGELFF. The CDR3 DNA sequence: TGTGCCTGCTGTTTAGTCGGGACTAGCGGGACGAACACCGGGGAGCTGTTTTTT.

This clonotype has ten or more counts. CDR3 sequence reads: CASSLEVDFYNEQFF. CDR3 sequence (DNA): TGTGCCAGCAGCTTAGAAGTGGACTTCTACAATGAGCAGTTCTTC. The chain couples TRBV7-2 to TRBJ2-1; a possible D gene is TRBD2 (5 bases). From germline, CDR1 is SGHTA and CDR2 FQGNSA. The CDR3 contains 15 residues. With 1 base removed from V and 3 bases from J, the gap between germline ends came to 10 bases.

In this sample, this clonotype turned up a few times. The chain is built from TRBV18 and TRBJ2-5; possibly TRBD1 or TRBD2 for D (5 bases each). Germline CDR1 is KGHSH and CDR2 is LQKENI. Between the trimmed V and J ends, which lost 5 bases and 5 bases, there was a span of 12 bases. The CDR3 runs to 13 residues. DNA for the CDR3: TGTGCCAGCTCATCCCGGGACGGGGAGACCCAGTACTTC. Amino acids: CASSSRDGETQYF. Complete variable domain (other parts from reference TRBV18 and TRBJ2-5): NAGVMQNPRHLVRRRGQEARLRCSPMKGHSHVYWYRQLPEEGLKFMVYLQKENIIDESGMPKERFSAEFPKEGPSILRIQQVVRGDSAAYFCASSSRDGETQYFGPGTRLLVL.

This clonotype has just a few counts. V is TRBV6-1 and J is TRBJ1-3; D remains ambiguous. The germline V and J ends were trimmed by 6 bases and 0 bases, with 9 bases remaining between them. Germline V gene data show CDR1 as MNHNS and CDR2 as SASEGT. This CDR3 region has 14 residues. CDR3 DNA: TGTGCCAGCAGAGCACAGAGCTCTGGAAACACCATATATTTT. Encoded protein: CASRAQSSGNTIYF.

This clonotype was seen repeatedly, ten times or more. J is TRBJ2-7 and V is TRBV10-3; 9 bases agree with TRBD1. The V and J ends lost 11 bases and 0 bases, in that order; junction bases with no gene match: 8. The CDR3 is 14 residues long. Germline CDR1 is ENHRY and CDR2 is SYGVKD. This chain's CDR3 is CAAWTGVGSYEQYF. The CDR3, as DNA: TGTGCCGCATGGACAGGGGTCGGCTCCTACGAGCAGTACTTC.

The table lists this clonotype with many counts. This chain links TRBV28 with TRBJ2-5; no definite D call. CDR3 size: 13 residues. The V gene's germline CDR1 is MDHEN and CDR2 SYDVKM. V lost 7 bases to trimming and J lost 1 base, with 10 bases between them. The CDR3 loop reads CASTPDGQETQYF. The CDR3 nucleotides read TGTGCCAGCACCCCAGACGGCCAAGAGACCCAGTACTTC.

The genes are TRBV28 and TRBJ1-1, with D unresolved. Trimming cost V 8 bases and J 2 bases, with 6 bases left between them. There are 11 residues in the CDR3. Germline V gives CDR1 MDHEN, CDR2 SYDVKM. The CDR3 spells CASGHNTEAFF. The DNA of the CDR3 is TGTGCCAGCGGGCACAACACTGAAGCTTTCTTT.

This clonotype was recorded at least ten times. CDR3 loop: CSAYPGLAGGEETQYF. In nucleotides, the CDR3 is TGCAGCGCCTACCCGGGACTAGCGGGAGGGGAAGAGACCCAGTACTTC. The rearrangement links TRBV29-1 to TRBJ2-5; TRBD2 matches at 16 bases. V dropped 7 bases and J dropped 3; count of bases not matched to a gene: 8. Germline V CDR1 and CDR2: SQVTM, ANQGSEA. The CDR3 has 16 residues.

This clonotype has ten or more counts. V usage is TRBV20-1 and J usage is TRBJ2-4, with D unresolved. CDR3 length equals 12 residues. V was clipped by 6 bases and J by 14 bases, with 20 bases between them. From germline, CDR1 is DFQATT and CDR2 SNEGSKA (reference sequence). CDR3 DNA sequence: TGCAGTGCCCAAGCGACGTTTGGATTAAAGTACTTC. This encodes CSAQATFGLKYF.

This clonotype was recorded at least ten times. As DNA, the CDR3 is TGTGCCAGCAGCCAAGAGTCTTCGCTAGCGGGGGAACTCGGGGAGCAGTTCTTC. Translating gives CASSQESSLAGELGEQFF. This chain links TRBV3-1 with TRBJ2-1; TRBD2 aligns across 10 bases. J was trimmed by 10 bases and V by 0 bases; bases with no gene match: 15. Germline V gene sequence: CDR1 LGHDT, CDR2 YNNKEL (reference sequence). The CDR3 totals 18 residues.

This sequence joins TRBV12-3 or TRBV12-4 and TRBJ2-3, with D unclear. The ends were cut back, 3 bases at V and 0 bases at J, with 10 bases in the middle. There are 15 residues in the CDR3. CDR3 DNA sequence: TGTGCCAGCAGTTTCCAGGATCCTAGCACAGATACGCAGTATTTT. This encodes CASSFQDPSTDTQYF.